This T cell receptor beta chain was captured by sequencing in a study of blood T cell repertoires in COVID-19. Study-wide background: The study drew acute and convalescent COVID-19 samples from the United States, Italy and Spain. From T cells, B-cell-depleted T cells, or PBMCs came the material, which was cDNA or gDNA.

The CDR3 is 14 residues long. The germline CDR1 and CDR2 sequences are SGHVS and FQNEAQ. V lost 5 bases to trimming and J lost 1 base; unmatched junction nucleotides: 3. In the study's own analysis: The assay estimated nucleated cells by amplifying reference gene primers. The assay was immunoSEQ multiplex PCR, and TCRdb's table has in-frame clones only and misses some. V, J and clone size are those of that table, while D and trimming were read from the DNA. Of just over 350,000 clones in the sample, 87% were seen once. Participant-given clinical history determined each cohort assignment. The sequenced material came from PBMCs or T cells enriched from blood (not recorded which). The chain has TRBV7-8 and TRBJ2-5, with 8 bases identical to TRBD1. The TCR originated in a woman in her 30s who had recovered from COVID-19. As DNA, the CDR3 is TGTGCCAGCAGCGATACAGGGGGCCAAGAGACCCAGTACTTC. This gives the protein CASSDTGGQETQYF.